These 21 T cell receptor beta chains share one sample of origin, sequenced in a study of blood T cell repertoires in COVID-19. The method was immunoSEQ multiplex PCR; TCRdb's version includes in-frame clones alone and lacks a portion of them. This sample has about 180,000 clones, with nearly 90% found just once. The sample taken for sequencing was PBMCs or T cells enriched from blood (not recorded which). The receptor set was obtained from a woman between 40 and 50 years old with acute COVID-19.

The chain employs TRBV29-1 and TRBJ2-7, with TRBD1 matching 12 bases. The CDR3 has 17 residues. Germline assignment: CDR1 SQVTM and CDR2 ANQGSEA. Losses at the gene ends were 5 bases for V and 7 bases for J; bases not matched to a gene: 18. The CDR3 nucleotides read TGCAGCGTTCTAACTCCGAACCCGGGACAGGGGGCGGGGGAGCAGTACTTC. It specifies CSVLTPNPGQGAGEQYF.

The gene calls are TRBV30 and TRBJ1-4; D unclear. The germline CDR1 and CDR2 sequences are GTSNPN and SVGIG (reference sequence). V shed 5 bases and J shed 7 bases, with 8 bases lying between them. The CDR3 extends over 11 amino acids. The CDR3 nucleotides read TGTGCCTGGGGCCCGCGTGAAAAACTGTTTTTT. Its protein is CAWGPREKLFF.

V usage is TRBV3-1 (or the pseudogene TRBV3-2) and J usage is TRBJ1-1; D is uncertain. Trimming cost V 2 bases and J 1 base, with 8 bases left between them. CDR3 length: 14 amino acids. Per germline, CDR1 LGHDT and CDR2 YNNKEL (reference sequence). The CDR3 region has the DNA TGTGCCAGCAGCCAAAGGCAGGCGAACACTGAAGCTTTCTTT. Protein product: CASSQRQANTEAFF.

V and J are TRBV6-2 or TRBV6-3 and TRBJ2-4, with 13 bases matching TRBD2. The CDR3 covers 18 residues. CDR1 MNHEY and CDR2 SVGEGT come from the germline V gene. Unmatched junction bases numbered 8, after V lost 2 bases and J lost 4 bases. Here the CDR3 DNA reads TGTGCCAGCAGTTACGATACCGGGACTAGCGGGGCGAAAAACATTCAGTACTTC. It encodes CASSYDTGTSGAKNIQYF.

CDR3 amino acids: CASSLETGGETQYF. For the CDR3, the DNA is TGTGCCAGCAGCTTAGAAACCGGGGGGGAGACCCAGTACTTC. The V call is TRBV7-9, the J call TRBJ2-5; 7 bases line up with TRBD2. Germline V gene data show CDR1 as SEHNR and CDR2 as FQNEAQ (reference sequence). Trimming at V came to 1 base and at J to 5 bases, leaving 4 bases not matched to a gene. The CDR3 runs 14 residues.

This chain links TRBV21-1 with TRBJ2-7; TRBD2, the table's D call, lacks a check against the DNA. TRBV21-1 counts as a pseudogene. The CDR3 covers 18 residues. The CDR3 reads CASSRSTGHTREVAEQYF. The CDR3 coding sequence is TGTGCCAGCAGCAGATCGACAGGTCACACGCGGGAGGTGGCCGAGCAGTACTTC.

This clone was detected only once. The chain links TRBV27 to TRBJ1-2; D is possibly TRBD1 (6 bases). V was shortened by 3 bases and J by 6 bases, with 14 bases between the two germline ends. The CDR3 consists of 14 residues. Germline V gene sequence: CDR1 MNHEY, CDR2 SMNVEV (reference sequence). CDR3 nucleotide sequence: TGTGCCAGCAGTTTGAGCCCAACAGGGAATGGCTACACCTTC. Translation gives CASSLSPTGNGYTF.

The genes are TRBV12-5 and TRBJ1-5, with a possible D match to TRBD1 (5 bases). V was cut by 5 bases and J by 6 bases, with 11 bases left in between. CDR3 size: 13 residues. Germline assignment: CDR1 LGHNT and CDR2 FRNRAP. CDR3: CASGDGGGQPQHF. For the CDR3, the DNA is TGTGCTAGTGGTGATGGGGGGGGTCAGCCCCAGCATTTT.

The chain joins TRBV19 to TRBJ1-3; no reliable D call. Trimming shortened V by 3 bases and J by 4 bases, and 10 bases separated the two germline ends. CDR1 is LNHDA, CDR2 SQIVND, per germline (reference sequence). This CDR3 contains 14 residues. The CDR3 here is CASSIRVRGNTIYF. The DNA of the CDR3 is TGTGCCAGTAGTATCCGGGTGCGGGGAAACACCATATATTTT. The entire variable domain, with the rest obtained from reference TRBV19 and TRBJ1-3, is as follows: DGGITQSPKYLFRKEGQNVTLSCEQNLNHDAMYWYRQDPGQGLRLIYYSQIVNDFQKGDIAEGYSVSREKKESFPLTVTSAQKNPTAFYLCASSIRVRGNTIYFGEGSWLTVV.

This clone appeared once. This rearrangement joins TRBV7-8 to TRBJ1-2; D might be TRBD1 (6 bases). This CDR3 is built from 14 residues. Germline V gene lookup returns CDR1 SGHVS and CDR2 FQNEAQ. The V end lost 1 base, the J end lost 0 bases, and 6 bases lay between the germline ends. Here the CDR3 DNA reads TGTGCCAGCAGCTTAGAGGGGGCTAACTATGGCTACACCTTC. Its protein is CASSLEGANYGYTF.

The chain employs TRBV5-1 and TRBJ2-2, with D possibly TRBD2 on 6 matching bases. With 2 bases removed from V and 3 bases from J, the gap between germline ends came to 11 bases. CDR3 length equals 15 residues. Germline CDR1 reads SGHRS; CDR2 reads YFSETQ. The CDR3 coding sequence is TGCGCCAGCAGCTTATGGGGGGACGACACCGGGGAGCTGTTTTTT. As protein: CASSLWGDDTGELFF.

The genes are TRBV28 and TRBJ2-7; a possible D gene is TRBD1 (8 bases). V gave up 6 bases and J gave up 6 bases, with 27 bases separating them. The CDR3 runs 17 residues. CDR1 is MDHEN and CDR2 is SYDVKM in the germline V gene. The CDR3 reads CASSPGTGGIWGGEQYF. CDR3 DNA sequence: TGTGCCAGCAGCCCCGGGACAGGAGGAATATGGGGGGGCGAGCAGTACTTC.

V gene TRBV7-2 combines with J gene TRBJ2-5; the D gene is possibly TRBD1 (6 bases). V lost 6 bases to trimming and J lost 5 bases, with 19 bases between them. The CDR3 is 15 residues long. Germline V gene lookup returns CDR1 SGHTA and CDR2 FQGNSA. CDR3 region: CASRRQAAARETQYF. CDR3 bases: TGTGCCAGCAGGAGACAGGCCGCAGCAAGGGAGACCCAGTACTTC.

The chain is built from TRBV5-1 and TRBJ2-7; 9 bases are a match to TRBD1. CDR3 length: 16 amino acids. V shed 4 bases and J 3 bases; nucleotides not matched to a gene: 11. In germline, CDR1 is SGHRS, CDR2 YFSETQ. The CDR3 region is CASSPTGTGRYYEQYF. CDR3 coding DNA: TGCGCCAGCAGCCCAACCGGGACAGGGAGATACTACGAGCAGTACTTC.

This sequence joins TRBV3-1 (or the pseudogene TRBV3-2) and TRBJ1-2; D gene uncertain. The germline V and J ends were trimmed by 4 bases and 2 bases, with 8 bases remaining between them. This CDR3 is 13 amino acids long. Germline CDR1 and CDR2: LGHDT and YNNKEL (reference sequence). CDR3 bases: TGTGCCAGCAGCCCCCATGCGAACTATGGCTACACCTTC. Its protein product is CASSPHANYGYTF.

The chain links TRBV2 to TRBJ1-1; 9 bases agree with TRBD1. The CDR3 consists of 14 residues. Per the germline V gene, CDR1 is SNHLY and CDR2 is FYNNEI. J lost 5 bases, V lost 7 bases, and 8 bases had no gene match. DNA of the CDR3: TGTGCCAGCAACCCACAGGGGGCTTGGACTGAAGCTTTCTTT. Translated, it gives CASNPQGAWTEAFF.

With regard to this clone: Relative to the germline gene, one junction end is altered; a read error may explain this. This sequence joins TRBV2 and TRBJ2-7, with TRBD2 as a possible D gene (5 bases). This CDR3 has 11 residues. Germline V CDR1 and CDR2: SNHLY, FYNNEI. This chain's CDR3 is CASSEFATAGF. CDR3 nucleotide sequence: TGTGCCAGCAGTGAATTTGCCACTGCGGGCTTC.

This chain links TRBV27 with TRBJ2-7; 13 bases map to TRBD2. From germline, CDR1 is MNHEY and CDR2 SMNVEV (reference sequence). The length of the CDR3 is 17 residues. V lost 5 bases to trimming and J lost 0 bases; unmatched junction nucleotides: 7. This chain's CDR3 is CASSELLAGGPSYEQYF. The CDR3 region has the DNA TGTGCCAGCAGTGAGTTACTAGCGGGAGGGCCCTCCTACGAGCAGTACTTC.

The chain combines TRBV27 with TRBJ1-1; TRBD1 agrees at 7 bases. CDR1 and CDR2 from the germline V gene are MNHEY and SMNVEV (reference sequence). The V segment lost 8 bases and the J segment 8 bases; nucleotides outside the gene matches: 14. CDR3 length: 14 residues. CDR3 in DNA: TGTGCCAGCGGGTTGACAGGGCTTGACCCGGAAGCTTTCTTT. Translation: CASGLTGLDPEAFF.

The rearrangement joins TRBV30 to TRBJ2-7; 15 bases are a match to TRBD2. CDR1 is GTSNPN, CDR2 SVGIG, per germline (reference sequence). V gave up 0 bases and J gave up 6 bases; unmatched junction bases: 12. This CDR3 comprises 18 residues. CDR3 DNA: TGTGCCTGGAGTGTGGGGACTAGCGGGAGGACCTTTTCGGCCGAGCAGTACTTC. Encoded protein: CAWSVGTSGRTFSAEQYF.

The V call is TRBV19, the J call TRBJ1-2; 8 bases align to TRBD1. The CDR3 has 15 amino acids. From germline, CDR1 is LNHDA and CDR2 SQIVND (reference sequence). V gave up 1 base and J gave up 2 bases; unmatched junction bases: 3. The CDR3 here is CASSIAGTGNYGYTF. CDR3 DNA sequence: TGTGCCAGTAGTATAGCTGGGACAGGAAACTATGGCTACACCTTC.